This TCR beta chain originates from a study of cytomegalovirus exposure and HLA in healthy donors. Findings of the study overall: CMV antigen specificity of a few CMV-associated chains was confirmed in vitro.

Deletions cut 7 bases from V and 5 bases from J, with 14 bases between. This CDR3 is 13 amino acids long. Germline CDR1 MNHNS, CDR2 SASEGT. With 60 Vbeta and 13 Jbeta primers, the PCR was carried out. Using immunoSEQ multiplex PCR, the repertoire was profiled, and TCRdb retains in-frame clones only, with some absent. The sample consists of under 200,000 clones, over 60% of them appearing once. As concerns this clone: No antigen is known for it.

This sequence joins TRBV6-1 and TRBJ2-5; D might be TRBD2 (7 bases). The receptor was isolated from a woman in her 30s in good health and CMV-seronegative. What was sequenced was PBMCs. CDR3 protein: CASNPGGWETQYF. The CDR3 DNA follows: TGTGCCAGCAACCCGGGGGGCTGGGAGACCCAGTACTTC.